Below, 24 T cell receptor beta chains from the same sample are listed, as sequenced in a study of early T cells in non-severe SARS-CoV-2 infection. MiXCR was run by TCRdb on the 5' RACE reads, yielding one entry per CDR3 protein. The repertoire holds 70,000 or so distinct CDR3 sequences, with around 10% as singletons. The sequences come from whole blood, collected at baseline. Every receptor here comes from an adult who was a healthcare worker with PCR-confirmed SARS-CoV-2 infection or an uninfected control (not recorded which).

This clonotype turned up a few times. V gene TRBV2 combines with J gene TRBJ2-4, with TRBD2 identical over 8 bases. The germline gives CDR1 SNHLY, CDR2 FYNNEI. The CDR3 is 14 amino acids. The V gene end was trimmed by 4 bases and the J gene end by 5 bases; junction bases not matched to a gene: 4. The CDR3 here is CASSGVLAENIQYF. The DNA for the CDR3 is TGTGCCAGCAGTGGGGTACTAGCGGAAAACATTCAGTACTTC.

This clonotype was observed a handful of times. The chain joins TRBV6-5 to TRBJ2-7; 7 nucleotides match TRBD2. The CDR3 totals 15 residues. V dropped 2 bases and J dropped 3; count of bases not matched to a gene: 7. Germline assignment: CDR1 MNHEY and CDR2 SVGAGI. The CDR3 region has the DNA TGTGCCAGCAGTTACGGGGGGGGGTCCCTCTACGAGCAGTACTTC. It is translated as CASSYGGGSLYEQYF.

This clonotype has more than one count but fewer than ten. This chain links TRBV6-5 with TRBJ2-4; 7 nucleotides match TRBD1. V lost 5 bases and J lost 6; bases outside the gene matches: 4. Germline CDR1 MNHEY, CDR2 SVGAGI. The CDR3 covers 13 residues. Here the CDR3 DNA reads TGTGCCAGCAGTGAGAGACAGGGAAACATTCAGTACTTC. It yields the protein CASSERQGNIQYF.

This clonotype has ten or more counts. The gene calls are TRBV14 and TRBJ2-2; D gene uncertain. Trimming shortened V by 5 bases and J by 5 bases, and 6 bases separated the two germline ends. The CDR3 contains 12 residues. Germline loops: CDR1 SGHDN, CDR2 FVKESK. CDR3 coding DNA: TGTGCCAGCAGCGAGAGGACCGGGGAGCTGTTTTTT. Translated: CASSERTGELFF.

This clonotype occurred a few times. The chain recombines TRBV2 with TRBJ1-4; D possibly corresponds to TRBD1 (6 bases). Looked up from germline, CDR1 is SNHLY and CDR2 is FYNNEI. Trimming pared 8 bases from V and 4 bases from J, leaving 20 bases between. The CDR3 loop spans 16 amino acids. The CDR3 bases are TGTGCCAGCGTCAAGGGGAGGACAGAACTTAATGAAAAACTGTTTTTT. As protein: CASVKGRTELNEKLFF.

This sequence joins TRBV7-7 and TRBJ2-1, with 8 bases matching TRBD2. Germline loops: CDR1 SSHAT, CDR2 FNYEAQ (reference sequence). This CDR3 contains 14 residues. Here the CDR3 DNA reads TGTGCTAGCGCCGGGGGGGGCCCAGGCAATGAGCAGTTCTTC. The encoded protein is CASAGGGPGNEQFF.

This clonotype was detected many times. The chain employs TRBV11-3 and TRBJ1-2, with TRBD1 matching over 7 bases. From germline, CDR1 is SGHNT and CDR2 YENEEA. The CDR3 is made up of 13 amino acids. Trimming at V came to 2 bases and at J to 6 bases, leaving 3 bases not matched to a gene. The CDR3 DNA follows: TGTGCCAGCAGCTTACGGGACAGCAATGGCTACACCTTC. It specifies CASSLRDSNGYTF.

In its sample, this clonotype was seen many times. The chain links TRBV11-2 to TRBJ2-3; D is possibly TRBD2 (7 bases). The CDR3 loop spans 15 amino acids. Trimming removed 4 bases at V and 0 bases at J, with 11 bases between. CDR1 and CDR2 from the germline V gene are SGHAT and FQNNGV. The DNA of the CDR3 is TGTGCCAGCAGCTCCCGGGGGGCCAGCACAGATACGCAGTATTTT. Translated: CASSSRGASTDTQYF.

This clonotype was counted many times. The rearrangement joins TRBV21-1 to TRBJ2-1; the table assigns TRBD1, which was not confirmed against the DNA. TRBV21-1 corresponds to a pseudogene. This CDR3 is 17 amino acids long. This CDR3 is CASSRDRDLDPYNEQFF. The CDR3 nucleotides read TGTGCCAGCAGCCGCGACCGGGACCTGGACCCCTACAATGAGCAGTTCTTC.

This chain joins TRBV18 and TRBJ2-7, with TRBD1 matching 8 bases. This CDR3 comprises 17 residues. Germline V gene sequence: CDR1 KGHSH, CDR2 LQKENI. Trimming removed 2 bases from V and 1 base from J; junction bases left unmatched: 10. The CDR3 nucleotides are TGTGCCAGCTCACCAAGGCCCATCCAGGGGGCATCCTACGAGCAGTACTTC. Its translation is CASSPRPIQGASYEQYF.

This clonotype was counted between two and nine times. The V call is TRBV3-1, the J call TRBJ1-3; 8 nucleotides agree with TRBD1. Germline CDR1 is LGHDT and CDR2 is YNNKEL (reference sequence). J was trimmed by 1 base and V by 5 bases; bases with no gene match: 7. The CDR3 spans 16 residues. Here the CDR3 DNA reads TGTGCCAGCAGCGATTTGACAGGGGTTTCTGGAAACACCATATATTTT. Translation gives CASSDLTGVSGNTIYF.

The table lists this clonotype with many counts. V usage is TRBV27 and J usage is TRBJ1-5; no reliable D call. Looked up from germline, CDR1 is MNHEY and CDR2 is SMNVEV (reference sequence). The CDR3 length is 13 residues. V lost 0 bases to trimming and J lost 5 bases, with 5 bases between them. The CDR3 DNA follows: TGTGCCAGCAGTTTATCCAGTCATCAGCCCCAGCATTTT. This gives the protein CASSLSSHQPQHF.

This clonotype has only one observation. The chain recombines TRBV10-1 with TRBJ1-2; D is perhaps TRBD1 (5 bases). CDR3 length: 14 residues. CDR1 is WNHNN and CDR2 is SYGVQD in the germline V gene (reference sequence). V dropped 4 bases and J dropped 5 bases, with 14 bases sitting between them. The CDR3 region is CASSVSAGKYGYTF. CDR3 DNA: TGCGCCAGCAGTGTGTCCGCAGGGAAATATGGCTACACCTTC.

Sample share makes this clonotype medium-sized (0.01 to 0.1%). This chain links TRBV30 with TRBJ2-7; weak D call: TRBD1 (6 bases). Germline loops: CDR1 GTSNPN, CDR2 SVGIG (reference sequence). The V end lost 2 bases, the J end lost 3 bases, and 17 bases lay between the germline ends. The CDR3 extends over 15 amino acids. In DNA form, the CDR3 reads TGTGCCTGGAGTCAGTTAGGGGGATTGGTCTACGAGCAGTACTTC. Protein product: CAWSQLGGLVYEQYF.

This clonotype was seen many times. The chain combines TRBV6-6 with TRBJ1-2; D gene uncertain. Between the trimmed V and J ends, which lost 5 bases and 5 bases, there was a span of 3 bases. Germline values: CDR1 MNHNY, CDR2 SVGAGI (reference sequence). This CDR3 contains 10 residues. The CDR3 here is CASSDYGYTF. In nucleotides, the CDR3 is TGTGCCAGCAGTGATTATGGCTACACCTTC.

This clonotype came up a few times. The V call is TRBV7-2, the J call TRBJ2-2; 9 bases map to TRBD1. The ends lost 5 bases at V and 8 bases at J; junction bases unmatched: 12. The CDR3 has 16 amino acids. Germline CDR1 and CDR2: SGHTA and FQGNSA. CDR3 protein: CASSAPGTGNRGELFF. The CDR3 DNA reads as TGTGCCAGCAGCGCGCCCGGGACAGGGAATAGGGGGGAGCTGTTTTTT.

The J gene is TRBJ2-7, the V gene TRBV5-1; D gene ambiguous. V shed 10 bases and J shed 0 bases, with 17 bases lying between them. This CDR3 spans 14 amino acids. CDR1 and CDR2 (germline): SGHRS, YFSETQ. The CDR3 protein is CASQATLGSYEQYF. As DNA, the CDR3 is TGCGCCTCCCAAGCGACCCTCGGCTCCTACGAGCAGTACTTC.

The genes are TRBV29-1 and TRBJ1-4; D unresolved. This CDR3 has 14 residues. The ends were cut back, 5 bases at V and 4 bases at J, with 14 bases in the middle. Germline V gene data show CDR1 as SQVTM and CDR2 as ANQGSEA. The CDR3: CSVTLLQDNEKLFF. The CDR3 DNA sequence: TGCAGCGTTACGCTTCTGCAGGATAATGAAAAACTGTTTTTT.

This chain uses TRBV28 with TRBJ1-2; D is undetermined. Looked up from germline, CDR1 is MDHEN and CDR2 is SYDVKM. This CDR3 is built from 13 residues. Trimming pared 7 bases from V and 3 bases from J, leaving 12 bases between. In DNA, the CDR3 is TGTGCCAGCACCCTGAGTGCCGACTATGGCTACACCTTC. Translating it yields CASTLSADYGYTF.

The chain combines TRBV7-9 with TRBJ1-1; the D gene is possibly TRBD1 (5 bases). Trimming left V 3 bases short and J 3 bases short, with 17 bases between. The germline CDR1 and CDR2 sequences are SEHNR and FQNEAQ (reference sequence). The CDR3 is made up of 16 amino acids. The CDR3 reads CASSLGQRNLDTEAFF. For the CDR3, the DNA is TGTGCCAGCAGCTTGGGGCAGCGTAATCTTGACACTGAAGCTTTCTTT.

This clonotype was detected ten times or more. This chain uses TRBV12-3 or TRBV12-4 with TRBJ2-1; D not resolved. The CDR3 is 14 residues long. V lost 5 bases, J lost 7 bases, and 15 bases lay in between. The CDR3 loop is CASSLSDLGNEQFF. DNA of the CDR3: TGTGCCAGCAGTCTCAGCGATCTGGGTAATGAGCAGTTCTTC.

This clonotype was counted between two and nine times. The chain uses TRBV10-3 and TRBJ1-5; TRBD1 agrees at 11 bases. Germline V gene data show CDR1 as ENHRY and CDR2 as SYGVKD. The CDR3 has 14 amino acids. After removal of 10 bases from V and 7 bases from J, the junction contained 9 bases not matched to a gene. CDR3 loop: CASNSGQGAQPQHF. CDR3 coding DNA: TGTGCCAGCAATTCTGGACAGGGGGCACAGCCCCAGCATTTT.

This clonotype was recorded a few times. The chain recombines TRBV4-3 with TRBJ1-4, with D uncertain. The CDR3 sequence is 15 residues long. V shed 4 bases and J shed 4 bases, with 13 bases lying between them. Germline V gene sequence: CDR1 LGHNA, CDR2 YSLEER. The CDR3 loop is CASSPQTGFNEKLFF. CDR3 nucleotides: TGCGCCAGCAGCCCTCAGACGGGATTTAATGAAAAACTGTTTTTT.

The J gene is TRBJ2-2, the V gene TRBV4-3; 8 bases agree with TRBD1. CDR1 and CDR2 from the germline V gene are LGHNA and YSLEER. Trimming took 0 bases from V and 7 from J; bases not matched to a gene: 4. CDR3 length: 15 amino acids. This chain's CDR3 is CASSQDQGALGELFF. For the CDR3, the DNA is TGCGCCAGCAGCCAAGACCAGGGGGCGCTCGGGGAGCTGTTTTTT.